Sequencing of this TCR beta chain was carried out in a study of beta chain features in type 1 diabetes. V trimming: 4 bases; J trimming: 4 bases; junction bases outside the gene matches: 7. Germline lookup yields CDR1 LGHNA and CDR2 YNFKEQ. The CDR3 has 17 amino acids. Broader study findings: Cells that show high TCR expression could be over-represented by cDNA sequencing. For Type 1 diabetes patients, all four CD4+ subsets carried TCRB CDR3s that were moderately but significantly shorter.

Of note for this clone: Antigen: not known.

All of the isolated RNA was reverse transcribed, so expressed TCRB transcripts were sequenced. The protocol was immunoSEQ multiplex PCR, while the TCRdb copy is restricted to in-frame clones and leaves out a portion. Here the sample spans roughly 330,000 clones, about 13% being singletons. This clonotype originated in a woman aged 18 to 35 with type 1 diabetes. The chain employs TRBV4-2 and TRBJ2-2, with 12 bases matching TRBD2. Specimen: naive CD4+ T cells from blood. The CDR3 loop is CASSPGLAGPGTGELFF. CDR3 bases: TGTGCCAGCAGCCCGGGACTAGCGGGTCCGGGCACCGGGGAGCTGTTTTTT.